One and the same sample provided the 28 T cell receptor beta chains below, sequenced in a study of spatial heterogeneity in lung cancer. TCRdb reprocessed the 5' RACE reads via MiXCR and lists one record per CDR3 protein. The sample includes 80,000 to 95,000 distinct CDR3 sequences, roughly 10% of them seen just once. Time point described: sample taken at primary tumor resection. Unsorted tumor, nontumor lung tissue or cryopreserved PBMC supplied the whole RNA. The material sequenced was PBMCs, taken at surgery. The source is a male donor with early-stage non-small cell lung cancer.

Ten or more counts support this clonotype. The rearrangement joins TRBV5-1 to TRBJ1-6, with 7 bases lining up with TRBD1. V gave up 4 bases and J gave up 7 bases; unmatched junction bases: 5. This CDR3 contains 14 residues. CDR1 and CDR2 from the germline V gene are SGHRS and YFSETQ. For the CDR3, the DNA is TGCGCCAGCAGCCCCCGGGACAGCAATTCACCCCTCCACTTT. Translated, it gives CASSPRDSNSPLHF.

In its sample, this clonotype was seen many times. The rearrangement uses TRBV15 and TRBJ2-5; possible D gene TRBD2, 7 bases. CDR3 size: 14 residues. The germline gives CDR1 LNHNV, CDR2 YYDKDF (reference sequence). The V gene lost 0 bases and the J gene lost 6 bases, with 11 bases spanning the gap. In nucleotides, the CDR3 is TGTGCCACCAGCAGAGAGGGGGGGCAGAAGACCCAGTACTTC. Its translation: CATSREGGQKTQYF.

There are many counts of this clonotype. The V call is TRBV4-3, the J call TRBJ2-1; no definite D call. Trimming shortened V by 4 bases and J by 5 bases, and 12 bases separated the two germline ends. Germline values: CDR1 LGHNA, CDR2 YSLEER. The CDR3 loop spans 14 amino acids. CDR3 in amino acids: CASSREDKNNEQFF. For the CDR3, the DNA is TGCGCCAGCAGCCGTGAAGACAAAAACAATGAGCAGTTCTTC.

The chain carries TRBV7-2 and TRBJ1-4; maybe TRBD1 (6 bases). This CDR3 region has 15 residues. Per germline, CDR1 SGHTA and CDR2 FQGNSA. The germline V and J ends were trimmed by 5 bases and 3 bases, with 13 bases remaining between them. The CDR3 loop reads CASSPHRVPNEKLFF. The DNA of the CDR3 is TGTGCCAGCAGCCCTCACAGGGTGCCTAATGAAAAACTGTTTTTT. Full variable domain (outside the CDR3, taken from reference TRBV7-2 and TRBJ1-4): GAGVSQSPSNKVTEKGKDVELRCDPISGHTALYWYRQSLGQGLEFLIYFQGNSAPDKSGLPSDRFSAERTGGSVSTLTIQRTQQEDSAVYLCASSPHRVPNEKLFFGSGTQLSVL.

The genes are TRBV7-9 and TRBJ2-7, with TRBD2 as a possible D gene (5 bases). The CDR3 length is 11 residues. Germline V CDR1 and CDR2: SEHNR, FQNEAQ (reference sequence). Trimming removed 3 bases at V and 9 bases at J, with 9 bases between. DNA of the CDR3: TGTGCCAGCAGCTTTTTAGAGGGGCAGTACTTC. This encodes CASSFLEGQYF.

The chain joins TRBV28 to TRBJ2-3, with 8 bases fitting TRBD2. Germline trimming cut 1 base from V and 0 bases from J; bases unmatched to any gene: 12. There are 19 residues in the CDR3. Looked up from germline, CDR1 is MDHEN and CDR2 is SYDVKM. The CDR3 coding sequence is TGTGCCAGCAGTTTATCGTCCACTAGCGGAATACCTAGCACAGATACGCAGTATTTT. Translated: CASSLSSTSGIPSTDTQYF. Supplemented by reference TRBV28 and TRBJ2-3, the full variable domain reads DVKVTQSSRYLVKRTGEKVFLECVQDMDHENMFWYRQDPGLGLRLIYFSYDVKMKEKGDIPEGYSVSREKKERFSLILESASTNQTSMYLCASSLSSTSGIPSTDTQYFGPGTRLTVL.

This clonotype was seen a handful of times. This chain connects TRBV3-1 to TRBJ1-4, with 7 bases aligning to TRBD1. The CDR3 sequence is 14 residues long. Losses at the gene ends were 6 bases for V and 3 bases for J; bases not matched to a gene: 4. Germline lookup yields CDR1 LGHDT and CDR2 YNNKEL (reference sequence). As DNA, the CDR3 is TGTGCCAGCAGGATGGACAGGTCTAATGAAAAACTGTTTTTT. Its translation is CASRMDRSNEKLFF.

This clonotype has at least ten counts. The chain couples TRBV20-1 to TRBJ2-4; no firm D call. Per germline, CDR1 DFQATT and CDR2 SNEGSKA (reference sequence). The CDR3 is made up of 17 amino acids. The V end was cut by 3 bases, the J end by 8 bases, with 26 bases between. DNA for the CDR3: TGCAGTGCTAGTAAGGTCGAGGCCGGCATTGCTTGGGACATTCAGTACTTC. Its protein product is CSASKVEAGIAWDIQYF.

This clonotype was seen a few times. The rearrangement joins TRBV13 to TRBJ1-2; 8 nucleotides line up with TRBD1. From germline, CDR1 is PRHDT and CDR2 FYEKMQ (reference sequence). This CDR3 contains 15 residues. V shed 5 bases, J shed 2 bases, and the junction held 7 bases outside the gene matches. The CDR3 nucleotides read TGTGCCAGCAGCAGGGGACAGGTTAAGAACTATGGCTACACCTTC. Its protein is CASSRGQVKNYGYTF.

This clonotype was seen more than once but under ten times. The chain has TRBV18 and TRBJ2-3, with D perhaps being TRBD1 or TRBD2 (6 bases each). Trimming shortened V by 11 bases and J by 3 bases, and 18 bases separated the two germline ends. Germline V CDR1 and CDR2: KGHSH, LQKENI. The CDR3 runs to 14 residues. The CDR3 here is CAVGGDTWTDTQYF. As DNA, the CDR3 is TGTGCCGTTGGAGGGGACACCTGGACAGATACGCAGTATTTT.

In this sample, this clonotype turned up many times. The chain employs TRBV5-1 and TRBJ2-3; D remains unclear. V lost 3 bases, J lost 4 bases, and 15 bases lay in between. The V gene's germline CDR1 is SGHRS and CDR2 YFSETQ. This CDR3 has 15 residues. The CDR3 bases are TGCGCCAGCAGCTCGACGACTTCTGGACCAGATACGCAGTATTTT. Its protein product is CASSSTTSGPDTQYF.

This chain joins TRBV20-1 and TRBJ2-1, with D perhaps matching TRBD1 (7 bases). There are 15 residues in the CDR3. Germline V lookup: CDR1 DFQATT, CDR2 SNEGSKA (reference sequence). The germline V and J ends were trimmed by 3 bases and 2 bases, with 14 bases remaining between them. The chain's CDR3 is CSARIQGGPYNEQFF. The CDR3, as DNA: TGCAGTGCTAGGATCCAGGGGGGCCCCTACAATGAGCAGTTCTTC.

The chain carries TRBV6-1 and TRBJ1-1; D remains unclear. This CDR3 has 11 amino acids. Between the trimmed V and J ends, which lost 10 bases and 0 bases, there was a span of 6 bases. From germline, CDR1 is MNHNS and CDR2 SASEGT. CDR3 DNA sequence: TGTGCCACCGCAGTGAACACTGAAGCTTTCTTT. Its protein is CATAVNTEAFF.

This clonotype was detected ten times or more. This rearrangement joins TRBV29-1 to TRBJ2-7; D is ambiguous. Germline CDR1 reads SQVTM; CDR2 reads ANQGSEA. Trimming stripped 4 bases from V and 0 bases from J, with 7 bases between. The CDR3 runs to 12 residues. This CDR3 is CSVVAASYEQYF. CDR3 coding DNA: TGCAGCGTTGTCGCAGCCTCCTACGAGCAGTACTTC.

The chain is built from TRBV12-2 and TRBJ2-5; whether TRBD2, the table's D call, matches the DNA was not checked. TRBV12-2 is a pseudogene. The CDR3 spans 17 residues. The DNA for the CDR3 is TGTGCAAGTCGCTTAGTCAGTTGGCGGGGCCCCCAAGAGACCCAGTACTTC. Translation gives CASRLVSWRGPQETQYF.

In its sample, this clonotype was seen a few times. The rearrangement joins TRBV7-9 to TRBJ2-1; 14 positions agree with TRBD2. Trimming took 5 bases from V and 4 from J; bases not matched to a gene: 4. The CDR3 is 16 residues long. CDR1 and CDR2 from the germline V gene are SEHNR and FQNEAQ (reference sequence). CDR3 loop: CASSGLAGGGYNEQFF. DNA of the CDR3: TGTGCCAGCAGCGGACTAGCGGGAGGAGGGTACAATGAGCAGTTCTTC.

In its sample, this clonotype was seen a few times. V gene TRBV6-2 or TRBV6-3 combines with J gene TRBJ2-7; TRBD2 agrees at 10 bases. Per the germline V gene, CDR1 is MNHEY and CDR2 is SVGEGT. CDR3 size: 15 residues. J lost 2 bases, V lost 6 bases, and 7 bases had no gene match. The chain's CDR3 is CASSDPGLATYEQYF. The CDR3, as DNA: TGTGCCAGCAGCGATCCGGGACTAGCGACCTACGAGCAGTACTTC.

Points on this clonotype: Given a much more abundant clone one base away, this may be a read error. The V call is TRBV20-1, the J call TRBJ1-4; D gene unclear. CDR3 length: 16 residues. The V gene's germline CDR1 is DFQATT and CDR2 SNEGSKA (reference sequence). For the CDR3, the DNA is TGCACTGCTAGAGATCCTACCCTGCGGAACAATGAAAAACTGTTTTTT. Protein: CTARDPTLRNNEKLFF.

The table lists this clonotype with many counts. The chain couples TRBV3-1 to TRBJ1-1, with unresolved D. Trimming removed 4 bases from V and 4 bases from J, with 16 bases in between. The CDR3 is made up of 15 amino acids. Per germline, CDR1 LGHDT and CDR2 YNNKEL (reference sequence). The CDR3 loop is CASSPQGGSGTEAFF. CDR3 coding DNA: TGTGCCAGCAGCCCCCAAGGCGGTTCTGGCACTGAAGCTTTCTTT.

The J gene is TRBJ1-5, the V gene TRBV3-1; D is undetermined. This CDR3 is 11 amino acids long. Trimming stripped 3 bases from V and 13 bases from J, with 10 bases between. Germline CDR1 reads LGHDT; CDR2 reads YNNKEL (reference sequence). The CDR3, as DNA: TGTGCCAGCAGCCACCCCCCCCGGCAGCATTTT. The encoded protein is CASSHPPRQHF.

This rearrangement joins TRBV6-2 or TRBV6-3 to TRBJ2-6, with 7 bases fitting TRBD1. Germline values: CDR1 MNHEY, CDR2 SVGEGT. Losses at the gene ends were 2 bases for V and 1 base for J; bases not matched to a gene: 5. This CDR3 contains 17 residues. CDR3 in amino acids: CASSYRTGDSGANVLTF. The CDR3 DNA follows: TGTGCCAGCAGTTACCGGACAGGTGATTCTGGGGCCAACGTCCTGACTTTC.

This clonotype has at least ten counts. A read error may produce the germline difference seen at one junction end. The chain couples TRBV20-1 to TRBJ1-1; tentatively, D is TRBD1 (6 bases). The CDR3 consists of 15 residues. The germline gives CDR1 DFQATT, CDR2 SNEGSKA (reference sequence). CDR3: CSARAGVGYGTEAFF. The DNA of the CDR3 is TGCAGTGCGAGAGCAGGGGTGGGATACGGCACTGAAGCTTTCTTT.

This clonotype was seen a handful of times. The V and J genes are TRBV6-2 or TRBV6-3 and TRBJ1-5; 11 bases fit TRBD1. V dropped 2 bases and J dropped 5; count of bases not matched to a gene: 8. The CDR3 is made up of 17 amino acids. Per the germline V gene, CDR1 is MNHEY and CDR2 is SVGEGT. This CDR3 is CASSYTTGQGADQPQHF. CDR3 DNA sequence: TGTGCCAGCAGTTACACTACCGGACAGGGGGCGGATCAGCCCCAGCATTTT.

This clonotype was detected many times. The chain joins TRBV2 to TRBJ1-2; D is undetermined. CDR1 and CDR2 from the germline V gene are SNHLY and FYNNEI. With 3 bases removed from V and 4 bases from J, the gap between germline ends came to 9 bases. The CDR3 loop spans 13 amino acids. For the CDR3, the DNA is TGTGCCAGCAGTGATAGACGGCGCTATGGCTACACCTTC. Protein sequence: CASSDRRRYGYTF.

This clonotype was found many times. The CDR3 nucleotides read TGTGCCAGCAGTCAACAGGGTATGAGTGAAAAACTGTTTTTT. It is translated as CASSQQGMSEKLFF. V is TRBV25-1 and J is TRBJ1-4; D may be TRBD1 (6 bases). Trimming removed 5 bases at V and 7 bases at J, with 14 bases between. The germline gives CDR1 MGHDK, CDR2 SYGVNS. The CDR3 spans 14 residues.

A few counts support this clonotype. The rearrangement links TRBV7-3 to TRBJ2-1; 8 nucleotides agree with TRBD2. The CDR3 is made up of 15 amino acids. After removal of 5 bases from V and 3 bases from J, the junction contained 6 bases not matched to a gene. Germline values: CDR1 SGHTA, CDR2 FQGTGA. CDR3 nucleotide sequence: TGTGCCAGCAGCCCCGCTGCGGGGGGCTACAATGAGCAGTTCTTC. It specifies CASSPAAGGYNEQFF.

This clonotype appeared a few times. This chain uses TRBV6-6 with TRBJ2-3, with 7 bases aligning to TRBD1. V was pared by 8 bases and J by 1 base, with 6 bases of the junction left unmatched. There are 14 residues in the CDR3. From germline, CDR1 is MNHNY and CDR2 SVGAGI (reference sequence). The CDR3 coding sequence is TGTGCCAGCGGCCGTGGACAGGGCACAGATACGCAGTATTTT. Protein sequence: CASGRGQGTDTQYF.

The genes are TRBV25-1 and TRBJ1-5, with D perhaps matching TRBD1 (5 bases). The CDR3 runs to 13 residues. Per germline, CDR1 MGHDK and CDR2 SYGVNS. V lost 8 bases to trimming and J lost 4 bases, with 12 bases between them. Here the CDR3 reads CASLGPTNQPQHF. The CDR3, as DNA: TGTGCCAGCCTGGGACCGACAAATCAGCCCCAGCATTTT.